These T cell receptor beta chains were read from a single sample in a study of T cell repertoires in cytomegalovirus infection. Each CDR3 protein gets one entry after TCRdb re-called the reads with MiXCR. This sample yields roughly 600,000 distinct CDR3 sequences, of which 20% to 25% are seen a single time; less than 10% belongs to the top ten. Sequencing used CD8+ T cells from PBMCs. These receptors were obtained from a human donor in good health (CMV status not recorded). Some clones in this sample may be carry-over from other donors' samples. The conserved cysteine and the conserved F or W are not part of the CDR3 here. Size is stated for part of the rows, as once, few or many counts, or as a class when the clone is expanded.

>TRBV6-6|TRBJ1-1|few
ATQGPEAF
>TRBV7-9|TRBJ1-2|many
AVIRGGSGYT
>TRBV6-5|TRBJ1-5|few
ASSYGFNQPQH
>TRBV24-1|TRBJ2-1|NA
ATSDLVGDEQF
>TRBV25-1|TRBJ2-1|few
ASSDPELALDPNEQF
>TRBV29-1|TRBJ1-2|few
SVVETNGYT
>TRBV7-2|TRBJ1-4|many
ASSIQGEGWEKLF
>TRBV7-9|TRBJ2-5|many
ASSLARDMGETQY
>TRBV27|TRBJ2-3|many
ASSSYPTDTQY
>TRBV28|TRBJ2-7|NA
ASSFRTRGHYEQY
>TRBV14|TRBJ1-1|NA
ASSQEPGFMNTEAF
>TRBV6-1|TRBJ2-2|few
ASSVGTRLVTGELF
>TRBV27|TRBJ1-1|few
ASSFIQGKTEAF
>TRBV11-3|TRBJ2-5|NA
ASSLGDRIQETQY
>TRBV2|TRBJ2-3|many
ASSENSGGAMSDTQY
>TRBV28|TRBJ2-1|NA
ASTSTTGSSYNEQF
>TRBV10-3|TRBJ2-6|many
AIKVRAGLSGANVLT
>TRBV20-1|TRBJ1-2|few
SARDLGPATNYGYT